This TCR beta chain was sequenced in a study of cytomegalovirus exposure and HLA in healthy donors. This CDR3 is built from 13 residues. Germline loops: CDR1 SGHTA, CDR2 FQGTGA. V lost 2 bases and J lost 3, with 7 bases in between. The study, taken as a whole, reports: Segments of the TCR beta V type were, in most cases, productive about 87% or about 30% of the time in an earlier analysis.

Remarks on this clone: Its antigen remains unknown.

PCR was performed using 60 Vbeta and 13 Jbeta primers. Sequenced by immunoSEQ multiplex PCR; TCRdb stores in-frame clones only, minus some. Of over 65,000 clones in the sample, 60% to 80% were seen once. The sequence was obtained from a woman aged 35 to 49 in good health and CMV-seronegative. Sequenced: PBMCs. This chain connects TRBV7-3 to TRBJ2-5; a possible D gene is TRBD1 (6 bases). The CDR3 sequence: CASSLGQKETQYF. CDR3 sequence (DNA): TGTGCCAGCAGCTTAGGACAGAAAGAGACCCAGTACTTC. Together with reference TRBV7-3 and TRBJ2-5, the CDR3 gives the full variable domain: GAGVSQTPSNKVTEKGKYVELRCDPISGHTALYWYRQSLGQGPEFLIYFQGTGAADDSGLPNDRFFAVRPEGSVSTLKIQRTERGDSAVYLCASSLGQKETQYFGPGTRLLVL.